The 17 T cell receptor delta chains below all came from one sample that was sequenced in a study of gamma-delta T cells after stem cell transplantation. TCRdb reprocessed the RT-PCR reads through CATT. The repertoire holds 2,500 to 3,000 delta-chain clones, with around 23% as singletons. The sequencing sample was made of gamma-delta T cells. The origin of the receptors is a human donor. It is not recorded whose cells these are; they may come from a transplant donor.

Note on this clone: TCRdb records a much larger clone's protein for this DNA, with a difference at residue 9 that likely arises from a read error; the protein given is the translation of the DNA. The V and J genes are TRDV2 and TRDJ1, with 8 bases aligning to TRDD3. With V trimmed by 3 bases and J by 0 bases, 11 bases remained unmatched. CDR3 length equals 17 residues. The V gene's germline CDR1 is GEAIGNYY and CDR2 EKD. The CDR3 bases are TGTGCCTGTGACTCGGTACTGGGGGCTACTTACACCGATAAACTCATCTTT. Its protein is CACDSVLGATYTDKLIF.

Remarks on this clone: The TCRdb protein comes from a much larger clone and disagrees with this DNA's translation at residue 3, likely due to a read error; the protein given here is derived from the DNA. J is TRDJ1 and V is TRDV2, with 10 positions matching TRDD3. The CDR3 is 17 residues long. The germline CDR1 and CDR2 sequences are GEAIGNYY and EKD. DNA of the CDR3: TGTGCCAGTGACACCGTGGATACTGGGGGATACACCGATAAACTCATCTTT. Residues: CASDTVDTGGYTDKLIF.

This clone occurred a few times. The chain employs TRDV2 and TRDJ1; TRDD3 agrees at 11 bases. Germline V gives CDR1 GEAIGNYY, CDR2 EKD. CDR3 size: 20 residues. Losses at the gene ends were 0 bases for V and 1 base for J; bases not matched to a gene: 15. CDR3 nucleotides: TGTGCCTGTGACACCGTGGGTGGACTGGGGGATAGGGTGTCCACCGATAAACTCATCTTT. Protein: CACDTVGGLGDRVSTDKLIF.

This clone is medium-sized (0.01 to 0.1%) in the sample. This chain connects TRDV2 to TRDJ2; 7 positions match TRDD2. Germline trimming cut 3 bases from V and 0 bases from J; bases unmatched to any gene: 18. Germline assignment: CDR1 GEAIGNYY and CDR2 EKD. The CDR3 runs 20 residues. CDR3 sequence: CACDLLPNRGGSALTAQLFF. DNA of the CDR3: TGTGCCTGTGACCTGCTTCCTAATCGGGGCGGATCGGCTTTGACAGCACAACTCTTCTTT.

Comments on this clone: This may come from a read error, since a much larger clone is one base off. Other DNA sequences in this specimen translate into the identical CDR3. This chain joins TRDV2 and TRDJ1; D ambiguous. This CDR3 has 17 amino acids. Trimming left V 1 base short and J 1 base short, with 18 bases between. The V gene's germline CDR1 is GEAIGNYY and CDR2 EKD. CDR3 residues: CACDTVSRTGPTDKLIF. CDR3 in DNA: TGTGCCTGTGACACAGTCAGCCGTACAGGCCCCACCGATAAACTCATCTTT.

Comments on this clone: A far larger clone is a single base away, which makes a read error likely. The rearrangement links TRDV1 to TRDJ4; unclear D gene. The CDR3 consists of 21 residues. V lost 4 bases and J 0 bases, leaving 33 bases between the germline ends. Germline-derived CDR1 and CDR2 are TSWWSYY and QGS. The chain's CDR3 is CALGARHYLAQRWPHPRPLIF. The CDR3 DNA reads TGTGCTCTTGGGGCCCGGCACTACCTAGCTCAGAGGTGGCCCCACCCCAGACCCCTGATCTTT.

This clone rates as medium-sized. The chain links TRDV2 to TRDJ1, with a possible D match to TRDD3 (6 bases). V lost 2 bases to trimming and J lost 0 bases, with 15 bases between them. Germline lookup yields CDR1 GEAIGNYY and CDR2 EKD. The CDR3 has 16 amino acids. The CDR3 spells CACDRLGDRNTDKLIF. DNA of the CDR3: TGTGCCTGTGACAGACTTGGGGATCGGAACACCGATAAACTCATCTTT.

Within the sample, this clone is large. Other nucleotide sequences in the sample specify the same CDR3. The chain employs TRDV2 and TRDJ2, with 10 bases lining up with TRDD3. V was clipped by 0 bases and J by 3 bases; unmatched bases: 9. This CDR3 has 18 residues. Germline values: CDR1 GEAIGNYY, CDR2 EKD. In DNA, the CDR3 is TGTGCCTGTGACACCGTAAGTAACCTGGGGGATATGACAGCACAACTCTTCTTT. Its protein is CACDTVSNLGDMTAQLFF.

This clone counts as medium-sized. The rearrangement uses TRDV2 and TRDJ3; no firm D call. The germline gives CDR1 GEAIGNYY, CDR2 EKD. V lost 3 bases to trimming and J lost 2 bases, with 13 bases between them. The CDR3 spans 17 residues. CDR3 sequence reads: CACDYTGGTWDTRQMFF. The CDR3 DNA reads as TGTGCCTGTGACTACACCGGCGGAACCTGGGACACCCGACAGATGTTTTTC.

This clone is categorized as medium-sized. The chain carries TRDV2 and TRDJ1; perhaps TRDD3 as D (10 bases). Germline loops: CDR1 GEAIGNYY, CDR2 EKD. V lost 3 bases, J lost 0 bases, and 28 bases lay in between. The CDR3 is 20 amino acids. DNA of the CDR3: TGTGCCTGTGACCCCCTTCCTACCGTACTGGGGGATGTCTACACCGATAAACTCATCTTT. Protein sequence: CACDPLPTVLGDVYTDKLIF.

Notes on this clone: A single base is all that separates this from a far larger clone, so a read error is likely. The chain combines TRDV2 with TRDJ1, with 10 bases aligning to TRDD3. The CDR3 has 18 amino acids. Germline loops: CDR1 GEAIGNYY, CDR2 EKD. CDR3 nucleotides: TGTGCCTGTAACACCGTACTGGGGGATTACACCGACACCGATAAACTCATCTTT. Its protein is CACNTVLGDYTDTDKLIF.

This clone rates as large (0.1 to 1%). Other DNA sequences within the sample encode an identical CDR3. This chain links TRDV2 with TRDJ1, with a weak D call TRDD3 (5 bases). V was clipped by 4 bases and J by 2 bases, with 25 bases between them. This CDR3 is built from 18 residues. The germline CDR1 and CDR2 sequences are GEAIGNYY and EKD. CDR3 nucleotide sequence: TGTGCCTGTGAAGGATTATCAGGGCAAGGCTGGGTTACCGATAAACTCATCTTT. Its translation is CACEGLSGQGWVTDKLIF.

The chain recombines TRDV2 with TRDJ1; TRDD3 agrees at 13 bases. Germline loops: CDR1 GEAIGNYY, CDR2 EKD. This CDR3 is 23 amino acids long. The ends lost 0 bases at V and 0 bases at J; junction bases unmatched: 21. The CDR3 region has the DNA TGTGCCTGTGACACCGTAGTCACTGGGGGATACGGGGGTAACGGCCCCTACACCGATAAACTCATCTTT. Its protein product is CACDTVVTGGYGGNGPYTDKLIF.

This sequence joins TRDV2 and TRDJ1; 8 nucleotides agree with TRDD3. The CDR3 covers 18 residues. The germline V gene has CDR1 GEAIGNYY and CDR2 EKD. Germline trimming cut 1 base from V and 7 bases from J; bases unmatched to any gene: 19. The CDR3 bases are TGTGCCTGTGACACGGTAGGCCTTACTGGGGGCGATAGTCCTAAACTCATCTTT. Translating it yields CACDTVGLTGGDSPKLIF.

By share of the sample, this clone is medium-sized. The V gene is TRDV2, the J gene TRDJ1; 11 bases are a match to TRDD3. Germline V gene data show CDR1 as GEAIGNYY and CDR2 as EKD. With 3 bases clipped from V and 6 bases from J, the junction kept 8 bases outside the gene matches. The CDR3 runs to 15 residues. CDR3 residues: CACDSILGDKNKLIF. The CDR3 DNA sequence: TGTGCCTGTGACTCAATACTGGGGGATAAGAATAAACTCATCTTT.

Concerning this clone itself: TCRdb records a much larger clone's protein for this DNA, with a difference at residue 5 that likely arises from a read error; the protein given is the translation of the DNA. The chain joins TRDV2 to TRDJ1; 11 bases align to TRDD3. CDR3 length equals 17 residues. CDR1 is GEAIGNYY and CDR2 is EKD in the germline V gene. V shed 3 bases and J 0 bases; nucleotides not matched to a gene: 8. Here the CDR3 DNA reads TGTGCCTGTGACGTACTGGGGGATAGGCCGGACACCGATAAACTCATCTTT. Translating it yields CACDVLGDRPDTDKLIF.

This clone was seen a handful of times. Only one base separates this from a far larger clonotype, so it likely reflects a read error. The same CDR3 arises from other DNA sequences in this sample as well. The chain carries TRDV2 and TRDJ1; TRDD3 matches 13 bases. Germline trimming cut 2 bases from V and 6 bases from J; bases unmatched to any gene: 17. The CDR3 totals 19 residues. Germline CDR1 GEAIGNYY, CDR2 EKD. DNA of the CDR3: TGTGCCTGTGACAGCGTACTGGGGGATACGCCAGAACCTCCGCATAAACTCATCTTT. Its translation: CACDSVLGDTPEPPHKLIF.